The clone carrying this TCR beta chain turned up a few times. Per the germline V gene, CDR1 is KGHDR and CDR2 is SFDVKD. This CDR3 comprises 15 residues. V was clipped by 3 bases and J by 2 bases, with 13 bases between them. This sample is part of a study of T cells in Graves' hyperthyroidism and ophthalmopathy. RNA transcripts yielded amplified TCR beta CDR3 regions. A first-round RT-PCR of the TCR CDR3 used the HTBI primer set. MiXCR, run by TCRdb on the multiplex PCR reads, gives a single entry per CDR3 protein. The sample shows 300,000 to 350,000 distinct CDR3 sequences, roughly 17% of them seen only once.

The origin of this receptor is a man aged 30-40 years with Graves' hyperthyroidism. This chain joins TRBV24-1 and TRBJ2-7, with TRBD1 as a possible D gene (6 bases). The sequenced sample was blood. The CDR3 is CATSDNRDTAYEQYF. The CDR3 DNA sequence: TGTGCCACCAGTGATAACCGGGACACAGCCTACGAGCAGTACTTC.